These 28 T cell receptor beta chains originate from one sample sequenced in a study of blood T cell repertoires in COVID-19. Clones were sequenced by immunoSEQ multiplex PCR, and TCRdb holds only the in-frame ones, with some missing. The profile shows about 190,000 clones, roughly nine tenths of them singletons. Input material: peripheral blood. The receptors were gathered from a young man with acute or convalescent COVID-19.

This chain uses TRBV6-5 with TRBJ2-7; possibly TRBD1 for D (5 bases). V was shortened by 7 bases and J by 1 base, with 17 bases between the two germline ends. Germline CDR1 MNHEY, CDR2 SVGAGI. CDR3 length equals 15 residues. The CDR3 DNA is TGTGCCAGCACCCCCGACAGCACTAAATCCTACGAGCAGTACTTC. Its translation: CASTPDSTKSYEQYF.

The chain combines TRBV16 with TRBJ2-1; D might be TRBD1 (6 bases). Germline loops: CDR1 KGHSY, CDR2 FQNENV. V dropped 8 bases and J dropped 7 bases, with 9 bases sitting between them. This CDR3 comprises 11 residues. CDR3 DNA sequence: TGTGCCAGCTCCCAGGGGAATGAGCAGTTCTTC. It encodes CASSQGNEQFF. Full variable domain (outside the CDR3, taken from reference TRBV16 and TRBJ2-1): GEEVAQTPKHLVRGEGQKAKLYCAPIKGHSYVFWYQQVLKNEFKFLISFQNENVFDETGMPKERFSAKCLPNSPCSLEIQATKLEDSAVYFCASSQGNEQFFGPGTRLTVL.

The genes are TRBV27 and TRBJ2-2, with 9 nucleotides matching TRBD2. The CDR3 totals 19 residues. V trimming: 3 bases; J trimming: 4 bases; junction bases outside the gene matches: 15. CDR1 is MNHEY and CDR2 is SMNVEV in the germline V gene (reference sequence). The CDR3 sequence is CASSFNPPRLAAGTGELFF. The CDR3 nucleotides are TGTGCCAGCAGTTTCAATCCCCCTCGACTAGCGGCAGGCACCGGGGAGCTGTTTTTT.

This chain joins TRBV28 and TRBJ2-7; D is perhaps TRBD2 (5 bases). Germline CDR1 and CDR2: MDHEN and SYDVKM. V lost 7 bases and J lost 6, with 19 bases in between. CDR3 size: 14 residues. Here the CDR3 reads CASTSGSHDGEQYF. The DNA for the CDR3 is TGTGCCAGCACCTCGGGGTCCCATGATGGCGAGCAGTACTTC.

V is TRBV27 and J is TRBJ1-6; 9 positions match TRBD1. Germline CDR1 is MNHEY and CDR2 is SMNVEV (reference sequence). Trimming at V came to 0 bases and at J to 10 bases, leaving 7 bases not matched to a gene. This CDR3 has 16 residues. The CDR3 coding sequence is TGTGCCAGCAGTTTATCAGGGACAGGGATTCGGTCACCCCTCCACTTT. Its protein product is CASSLSGTGIRSPLHF.

This sequence joins TRBV4-2 and TRBJ2-2; 7 bases fit TRBD1. CDR3 length: 16 amino acids. V was pared by 0 bases and J by 7 bases, with 8 bases of the junction left unmatched. Germline V gene lookup returns CDR1 LGHNA and CDR2 YNFKEQ. Here the CDR3 reads CASSQDGAGGIGELFF. For the CDR3, the DNA is TGTGCCAGCAGCCAAGATGGGGCAGGGGGTATCGGGGAGCTGTTTTTT.

In this sample, this clone turned up once. The V and J genes are TRBV20-1 and TRBJ2-3, with a tentative D call TRBD2 (6 bases). V was cut by 6 bases and J by 8 bases, with 12 bases left in between. The CDR3 length is 11 residues. Germline loops: CDR1 DFQATT, CDR2 SNEGSKA (reference sequence). CDR3 sequence: CSAGGSGTQYF. The CDR3, as DNA: TGCAGTGCCGGGGGTTCAGGTACGCAGTATTTT.

The V gene is TRBV28, the J gene TRBJ2-7, with TRBD2 matching 9 bases. CDR1 MDHEN and CDR2 SYDVKM come from the germline V gene. V lost 5 bases and J lost 1; bases outside the gene matches: 6. The CDR3 has 15 residues. In DNA form, the CDR3 reads TGTGCCAGCAGTCTTAGCGGGGGCGAATCCTACGAGCAGTACTTC. It encodes CASSLSGGESYEQYF.

J is TRBJ1-1 and V is TRBV11-2; D remains unclear. Per germline, CDR1 SGHAT and CDR2 FQNNGV. The V gene lost 3 bases and the J gene lost 9 bases, with 11 bases spanning the gap. This CDR3 is 12 amino acids long. The CDR3 here is CASSFVAEKAFF. CDR3 in DNA: TGTGCCAGCAGCTTCGTGGCAGAAAAAGCTTTCTTT.

This rearrangement joins TRBV18 to TRBJ1-3; D not certain. The germline V gene has CDR1 KGHSH and CDR2 LQKENI. This CDR3 spans 16 amino acids. V was pared by 3 bases and J by 0 bases, with 12 bases between. The CDR3 loop is CASSPTSVLSGNTIYF. Written as DNA, the CDR3 is TGTGCCAGCTCACCGACTTCGGTCCTCTCTGGAAACACCATATATTTT.

This clone was counted once. V is TRBV2 and J is TRBJ1-2; a possible D gene is TRBD1 (5 bases). The CDR3 has 11 residues. Trimming stripped 7 bases from V and 7 bases from J, with 10 bases between. Per germline, CDR1 SNHLY and CDR2 FYNNEI. The CDR3 nucleotides are TGTGCCAGCATCCTGGGGGGTGGCTACACCTTC. This codes for CASILGGGYTF.

This clone appeared a single time. The gene calls are TRBV15 and TRBJ2-5, with 14 bases matching TRBD2. Germline loops: CDR1 LNHNV, CDR2 YYDKDF (reference sequence). This CDR3 comprises 15 residues. The V and J ends lost 7 bases and 6 bases, in that order; junction bases with no gene match: 7. As DNA, the CDR3 is TGTGCCACCACTTCCGGGACTAGCGGGAGTCAGACCCAGTACTTC. Protein: CATTSGTSGSQTQYF.

This clone was seen a handful of times. The chain links TRBV10-3 to TRBJ1-5; D call uncertain. Germline V gives CDR1 ENHRY, CDR2 SYGVKD. Trimming removed 5 bases at V and 6 bases at J, with 8 bases between. The CDR3 runs to 12 residues. Here the CDR3 reads CAISPSGQPQHF. In nucleotides, the CDR3 is TGTGCCATCAGTCCTTCGGGTCAGCCCCAGCATTTT.

The genes are TRBV28 and TRBJ2-5, with D perhaps TRBD2 (5 bases). Trimming left V 3 bases short and J 5 bases short, with 16 bases between. Germline V gives CDR1 MDHEN, CDR2 SYDVKM. The CDR3 is 15 residues long. The CDR3 sequence: CASSFSTDGIETQYF. In DNA form, the CDR3 reads TGTGCCAGCAGTTTTTCAACCGACGGGATTGAGACCCAGTACTTC.

This chain connects TRBV5-1 to TRBJ1-3; TRBD1 might be the D (6 bases). CDR3 length: 16 residues. The germline V and J ends were trimmed by 4 bases and 0 bases, with 14 bases remaining between them. CDR1 and CDR2 (germline): SGHRS, YFSETQ. CDR3 loop: CASSPGQILSGNTIYF. CDR3 nucleotides: TGCGCCAGCAGCCCAGGACAGATTCTCTCTGGAAACACCATATATTTT.

The chain couples TRBV27 to TRBJ1-4; D might be TRBD1 (5 bases). CDR3 length equals 15 residues. Trimming took off 6 bases at V and 8 bases at J, with 19 bases between the two ends. CDR1 is MNHEY, CDR2 SMNVEV, per germline (reference sequence). CDR3 coding DNA: TGTGCCAGCAGCTATCGGACAAGCCAACTCGAAAAACTGTTTTTT. This translates into CASSYRTSQLEKLFF.

This clone was seen a single time. The J gene is TRBJ1-1, the V gene TRBV18, with D perhaps TRBD1 (6 bases). This CDR3 has 14 amino acids. Trimming removed 1 base at V and 7 bases at J, with 13 bases between. Germline V gives CDR1 KGHSH, CDR2 LQKENI. CDR3 sequence: CASSPLTGFGEAFF. As DNA, the CDR3 is TGTGCCAGCTCACCACTGACAGGATTCGGTGAAGCTTTCTTT.

The genes are TRBV7-3 and TRBJ2-3, with 8 bases matching TRBD2. Germline lookup yields CDR1 SGHTA and CDR2 FQGTGA. J lost 2 bases, V lost 5 bases, and 9 bases had no gene match. This CDR3 contains 16 residues. In nucleotides, the CDR3 is TGTGCCAGCAGCCCCAGGGTAGCGGGGACCACAGATACGCAGTATTTT. It codes for CASSPRVAGTTDTQYF.

The gene calls are TRBV3-1 (or the pseudogene TRBV3-2) and TRBJ2-3, with 9 bases aligning to TRBD2. CDR3 length: 16 residues. Trimming cost V 1 base and J 2 bases; bases outside gene matches: 4. The germline V gene encodes CDR1 LGHDT and CDR2 YNNKEL (reference sequence). In DNA, the CDR3 is TGTGCCAGCAGCCAAGTAGCGGGGGTGCCCACAGATACGCAGTATTTT. Its protein is CASSQVAGVPTDTQYF.

V is TRBV19 and J is TRBJ1-2; D unclear. The CDR3 is 14 amino acids. CDR1 and CDR2 (germline): LNHDA, SQIVND (reference sequence). V gave up 10 bases and J gave up 4 bases, with 19 bases separating them. The CDR3 DNA follows: TGTGCCACTAGAAGAGTCCTCGAACGCTATGGCTACACCTTC. This sequence encodes CATRRVLERYGYTF.

The rearrangement uses TRBV2 and TRBJ2-5; possible D gene TRBD1, 5 bases. CDR1 SNHLY and CDR2 FYNNEI come from the germline V gene. The CDR3 totals 15 residues. V lost 2 bases and J lost 1, with 11 bases in between. CDR3 region: CASSELGPSQETQYF. CDR3 DNA: TGTGCCAGCAGTGAATTGGGGCCGAGCCAAGAGACCCAGTACTTC.

The chain links TRBV30 to TRBJ1-1; D gene uncertain. Germline V gives CDR1 GTSNPN, CDR2 SVGIG (reference sequence). Between the trimmed V and J ends, which lost 0 bases and 1 base, there was a span of 15 bases. CDR3 length: 16 amino acids. The CDR3 nucleotides are TGTGCCTGGAGTGTCTCGACCGGCCCGGGGAACACTGAAGCTTTCTTT. This sequence encodes CAWSVSTGPGNTEAFF. Full variable domain (rest looked up from reference TRBV30 and TRBJ1-1): SQTIHQWPATLVQPVGSPLSLECTVEGTSNPNLYWYRQAAGRGLQLLFYSVGIGQISSEVPQNLSASRPQDRQFILSSKKLLLSDSGFYLCAWSVSTGPGNTEAFFGQGTRLTVV.

The rearrangement uses TRBV5-5 and TRBJ2-3; D unresolved. CDR1 is SGHKS and CDR2 is YYEKEE in the germline V gene (reference sequence). Trimming cost V 3 bases and J 0 bases, with 5 bases left between them. This CDR3 has 13 amino acids. Here the CDR3 DNA reads TGTGCCAGCAGCTCCCCAAGCACAGATACGCAGTATTTT. Translating gives CASSSPSTDTQYF.

The rearrangement uses TRBV28 and TRBJ2-7; 7 bases are a match to TRBD1. The germline CDR1 and CDR2 sequences are MDHEN and SYDVKM. The CDR3 spans 14 residues. V dropped 5 bases and J dropped 2; count of bases not matched to a gene: 6. The CDR3: CASSITGTAYEQYF. In nucleotides, the CDR3 is TGTGCCAGCAGTATAACCGGGACAGCCTACGAGCAGTACTTC.

The sample holds one count of this clone. The chain couples TRBV3-1 (or the pseudogene TRBV3-2) to TRBJ2-5; 12 positions match TRBD1. J gave up 4 bases and V 4 bases, and 7 bases lay outside the gene matches. The germline V gene encodes CDR1 LGHDT and CDR2 YNNKEL (reference sequence). This CDR3 region has 16 residues. The CDR3 DNA is TGTGCCAGCAGCCTACGGGACAGGGGGCTGGGAGAGACCCAGTACTTC. Amino acids: CASSLRDRGLGETQYF.

The V and J genes are TRBV7-9 and TRBJ1-5; D might be TRBD1 (6 bases). V was pared by 2 bases and J by 0 bases, with 20 bases between. Germline V gives CDR1 SEHNR, CDR2 FQNEAQ (reference sequence). CDR3 size: 19 residues. Here the CDR3 reads CASSLNRGGATYSNQPQHF. CDR3 coding DNA: TGTGCCAGCAGCTTAAATAGAGGGGGGGCCACATATAGCAATCAGCCCCAGCATTTT. Looking up the rest from reference TRBV7-9 and TRBJ1-5 gives the full variable domain: DTGVSQNPRHKITKRGQNVTFRCDPISEHNRLYWYRQTLGQGPEFLTYFQNEAQLEKSRLLSDRFSAERPKGSFSTLEIQRTEQGDSAMYLCASSLNRGGATYSNQPQHFGDGTRLSIL.

This clone was observed a single time. Within the sample, other DNA sequences also encode this same CDR3. The gene calls are TRBV28 and TRBJ1-4; weak D call: TRBD1 (6 bases). Trimming shortened V by 5 bases and J by 4 bases, and 11 bases separated the two germline ends. The germline gives CDR1 MDHEN, CDR2 SYDVKM. The CDR3 contains 14 residues. CDR3 nucleotide sequence: TGTGCCAGCAGTCCAGGACAGTTTAATGAAAAACTGTTTTTT. It codes for CASSPGQFNEKLFF.

The gene calls are TRBV27 and TRBJ2-2; 7 bases agree with TRBD2. CDR3 size: 14 residues. The germline V gene has CDR1 MNHEY and CDR2 SMNVEV (reference sequence). The junction had 7 bases not matched to a gene; V was cut back by 6 bases and J by 6 bases. In DNA, the CDR3 is TGTGCCAGCAGACAAGGGCTAGCGGCCGGGGAGCTGTTTTTT. As protein: CASRQGLAAGELFF.